The 25 T cell receptor beta chains in this list originate from one sample, sequenced in a study of cytomegalovirus exposure and HLA in healthy donors. The study ran its PCR with 60 Vbeta and 13 Jbeta primers. Sequenced by immunoSEQ multiplex PCR; TCRdb stores in-frame clones only, minus some. Of 80,000 to 100,000 clones in the sample, around 82% were seen once. The specimen was PBMCs. The receptors originated from a man aged 40-49 years in good health and CMV-seronegative.

V usage is TRBV11-2 and J usage is TRBJ1-1, with 8 bases identical to TRBD1. CDR3 length equals 13 residues. The ends lost 5 bases at V and 11 bases at J; junction bases unmatched: 10. The germline V gene encodes CDR1 SGHAT and CDR2 FQNNGV. The CDR3 here is CASSPNRGSIAFF. DNA for the CDR3: TGTGCCAGCAGCCCCAACAGGGGGTCCATCGCTTTCTTT.

J is TRBJ2-5 and V is TRBV7-8; D unclear. Germline CDR1 reads SGHVS; CDR2 reads FQNEAQ. Trimming pared 3 bases from V and 2 bases from J, leaving 7 bases between. The CDR3 extends over 13 amino acids. The CDR3 nucleotides are TGTGCCAGCAGCTTGTCTAGGCAAGAGACCCAGTACTTC. It encodes CASSLSRQETQYF.

The rearrangement links TRBV12-5 to TRBJ1-1; weak D call: TRBD1 (5 bases). This CDR3 spans 13 amino acids. CDR1 and CDR2 (germline): LGHNT, FRNRAP. Trimming stripped 3 bases from V and 4 bases from J, with 9 bases between. The CDR3 protein is CASGFQGFTEAFF. DNA of the CDR3: TGTGCTAGTGGTTTTCAGGGTTTCACTGAAGCTTTCTTT.

This clone came up a few times. The chain uses TRBV14 and TRBJ2-1; D may be TRBD1 (6 bases). The germline V gene encodes CDR1 SGHDN and CDR2 FVKESK. V was cut by 7 bases and J by 2 bases, with 15 bases left in between. The CDR3 covers 15 residues. CDR3 protein: CASTPRDTTYNEQFF. In DNA, the CDR3 is TGTGCCAGCACCCCACGGGACACTACCTACAATGAGCAGTTCTTC.

V is TRBV28 and J is TRBJ1-5; 7 bases align to TRBD1. This CDR3 contains 13 residues. The V gene's germline CDR1 is MDHEN and CDR2 SYDVKM. V lost 8 bases to trimming and J lost 3 bases; unmatched junction nucleotides: 4. CDR3 bases: TGTGCCAGCTGGGACAGCCTCAATCAGCCCCAGCATTTT. Translated, it gives CASWDSLNQPQHF.

The chain joins TRBV11-3 to TRBJ2-7; possible D gene TRBD1, 7 bases. The CDR3 loop spans 14 amino acids. CDR1 SGHNT and CDR2 YENEEA come from the germline V gene. With 5 bases removed from V and 2 bases from J, the gap between germline ends came to 13 bases. The CDR3 spells CASSQSRGAYEQYF. As DNA, the CDR3 is TGTGCCAGCAGCCAGAGCAGGGGGGCCTACGAGCAGTACTTC.

The chain couples TRBV5-1 to TRBJ1-1; TRBD1 is a possible D gene (6 bases). The CDR3 consists of 14 residues. Per the germline V gene, CDR1 is SGHRS and CDR2 is YFSETQ. The V and J ends lost 6 bases and 1 base respectively, with 13 bases between them. The CDR3 spells CASNQGRGNTEAFF. Here the CDR3 DNA reads TGCGCCAGCAACCAGGGGAGGGGGAACACTGAAGCTTTCTTT.

This chain uses TRBV19 with TRBJ1-1; D may be TRBD1 (5 bases). Looked up from germline, CDR1 is LNHDA and CDR2 is SQIVND (reference sequence). The CDR3 extends over 16 amino acids. Trimming took 1 base from V and 1 from J, leaving 13 bases between them. The CDR3 DNA reads as TGTGCCAGTAGTATAGGCCCCGGCGGGGGGAACACTGAAGCTTTCTTT. Translating gives CASSIGPGGGNTEAFF.

The chain joins TRBV7-6 to TRBJ2-2; D gene uncertain. Trimming stripped 4 bases from V and 3 bases from J, with 12 bases between. The CDR3 is made up of 15 amino acids. The germline gives CDR1 SGHVS, CDR2 FNYEAQ. CDR3 residues: CASSSDEAYTGELFF. The CDR3 region has the DNA TGTGCCAGCAGCTCTGACGAGGCCTACACCGGGGAGCTGTTTTTT. The full variable domain, with the rest looked up from reference TRBV7-6 and TRBJ2-2, is GAGVSQSPRYKVTKRGQDVALRCDPISGHVSLYWYRQALGQGPEFLTYFNYEAQQDKSGLPNDRFSAERPEGSISTLTIQRTEQRDSAMYRCASSSDEAYTGELFFGEGSRLTVL.

The count of this clone is one. DNA of the CDR3: TGTGCCAGCAGCTTGGACAGGGGAAAGGGTGACACCATATATTTT. Protein: CASSLDRGKGDTIYF. The rearrangement uses TRBV5-4 and TRBJ1-3, with 7 bases matching TRBD1. Trimming took 0 bases from V and 8 from J; bases not matched to a gene: 8. CDR3 length equals 15 residues. Germline V lookup: CDR1 SGHNT, CDR2 YYREEE (reference sequence).

The chain has TRBV6-1 and TRBJ2-3, with 7 bases lining up with TRBD1. This CDR3 has 15 residues. The V and J ends lost 6 bases and 0 bases, in that order; junction bases with no gene match: 6. Germline lookup yields CDR1 MNHNS and CDR2 SASEGT. CDR3 nucleotides: TGTGCCAGCAGAACATACAGGGGTAGCACAGATACGCAGTATTTT. Translation gives CASRTYRGSTDTQYF.

The V gene is TRBV5-4, the J gene TRBJ1-6; D unresolved. Germline CDR1 and CDR2: SGHNT and YYREEE (reference sequence). Trimming removed 4 bases from V and 3 bases from J, with 8 bases in between. This CDR3 is 14 amino acids long. The CDR3, as DNA: TGTGCCAGCAGCCCCGGTAACTATAATTCACCCCTCCACTTT. Protein product: CASSPGNYNSPLHF.

V usage is TRBV2 and J usage is TRBJ1-4; 9 bases agree with TRBD1. V dropped 6 bases and J dropped 5; count of bases not matched to a gene: 4. Germline V CDR1 and CDR2: SNHLY, FYNNEI. This CDR3 contains 14 residues. This CDR3 is CASRETGGNEKLFF. The CDR3 bases are TGTGCCAGCAGAGAGACAGGGGGAAATGAAAAACTGTTTTTT.

The chain is built from TRBV30 and TRBJ1-1; D is uncertain. This CDR3 contains 13 residues. Trimming left V 0 bases short and J 3 bases short, with 8 bases between. In germline, CDR1 is GTSNPN, CDR2 SVGIG (reference sequence). Here the CDR3 DNA reads TGTGCCTGGAGTGTAAGAGGCTACACTGAAGCTTTCTTT. Translating it yields CAWSVRGYTEAFF.

This rearrangement joins TRBV7-9 to TRBJ1-2; D is uncertain. This CDR3 spans 14 amino acids. The germline V and J ends were trimmed by 7 bases and 4 bases, with 16 bases remaining between them. CDR1 is SEHNR and CDR2 is FQNEAQ in the germline V gene (reference sequence). CDR3 nucleotides: TGTGCCAGCACCGCCCAGGTGTCGGCCTATGGCTACACCTTC. Translating it yields CASTAQVSAYGYTF.

The genes are TRBV6-5 and TRBJ1-3, with 7 bases that match TRBD1. CDR1 MNHEY and CDR2 SVGAGI come from the germline V gene. The CDR3 spans 14 residues. J lost 2 bases, V lost 5 bases, and 3 bases had no gene match. The CDR3 nucleotides are TGTGCCAGCAGTCAAGGACAGGCTGGAAACACCATATATTTT. This translates into CASSQGQAGNTIYF.

The gene calls are TRBV9 and TRBJ1-1; 8 bases map to TRBD1. The germline V gene encodes CDR1 SGDLS and CDR2 YYNGEE. After removal of 0 bases from V and 1 base from J, the junction contained 5 bases not matched to a gene. The CDR3 length is 16 residues. CDR3 region: CASSVGTGNWNTEAFF. The DNA for the CDR3 is TGTGCCAGCAGCGTAGGGACAGGGAACTGGAACACTGAAGCTTTCTTT.

This clone was counted once. The rearrangement links TRBV7-3 to TRBJ1-2, with TRBD1 identical over 7 bases. CDR1 SGHTA and CDR2 FQGTGA come from the germline V gene. The CDR3 extends over 13 amino acids. V shed 5 bases, J shed 0 bases, and the junction held 0 bases outside the gene matches. CDR3 sequence: CASSQGANYGYTF. CDR3 in DNA: TGTGCCAGCAGCCAGGGGGCTAACTATGGCTACACCTTC. Combining the CDR3 with reference TRBV7-3 and TRBJ1-2 gives the whole variable domain GAGVSQTPSNKVTEKGKYVELRCDPISGHTALYWYRQSLGQGPEFLIYFQGTGAADDSGLPNDRFFAVRPEGSVSTLKIQRTERGDSAVYLCASSQGANYGYTFGSGTRLTVV.

The V gene is TRBV18, the J gene TRBJ1-6; 7 nucleotides line up with TRBD1. This CDR3 region has 18 residues. The V and J ends lost 3 bases and 9 bases, in that order; junction bases with no gene match: 17. Germline V lookup: CDR1 KGHSH, CDR2 LQKENI. The CDR3 here is CASSPVVSGQKRISPLHF. Written as DNA, the CDR3 is TGTGCCAGCTCACCGGTCGTGTCGGGACAGAAGCGCATTTCACCCCTCCACTTT.

The gene calls are TRBV15 and TRBJ2-2; 14 bases line up with TRBD2. V shed 3 bases and J 6 bases; nucleotides not matched to a gene: 9. The CDR3 length is 18 residues. CDR1 and CDR2 (germline): LNHNV, YYDKDF (reference sequence). The CDR3 region has the DNA TGTGCCACCAGCAGGGGAAGACTAGCGGGAGGGGGGTCCGGGGAGCTGTTTTTT. It specifies CATSRGRLAGGGSGELFF. Based on the CDR3 plus reference TRBV15 and TRBJ2-2, the full variable domain is DAMVIQNPRYQVTQFGKPVTLSCSQTLNHNVMYWYQQKSSQAPKLLFHYYDKDFNNEADTPDNFQSRRPNTSFCFLDIRSPGLGDTAMYLCATSRGRLAGGGSGELFFGEGSRLTVL.

The chain combines TRBV4-2 with TRBJ2-1; D is perhaps TRBD2 (6 bases). Germline V gene sequence: CDR1 LGHNA, CDR2 YNFKEQ. This CDR3 region has 17 residues. V was shortened by 0 bases and J by 9 bases, with 21 bases between the two germline ends. The CDR3 nucleotides are TGTGCCAGCAGCCAAGATCTACGGCTCGCCGTGGGGGGTGAGCAGTTCTTC. Protein product: CASSQDLRLAVGGEQFF.

In its sample, this clone was seen a few times. The rearrangement uses TRBV14 and TRBJ1-2; TRBD1 matches 10 bases. Looked up from germline, CDR1 is SGHDN and CDR2 is FVKESK. The CDR3 is made up of 14 amino acids. Trimming at V came to 6 bases and at J to 4 bases, leaving 5 bases not matched to a gene. CDR3 coding DNA: TGTGCCAGCAGTCTCGGGACAGGGGCCTATGGCTACACCTTC. It yields the protein CASSLGTGAYGYTF.

This clone came up a few times. V gene TRBV6-6 combines with J gene TRBJ1-3; D unclear. The CDR3 length is 11 residues. The germline V and J ends were trimmed by 5 bases and 11 bases, with 10 bases remaining between them. CDR1 and CDR2 (germline): MNHNY, SVGAGI (reference sequence). CDR3 sequence: CASSKLNAIYF. The DNA of the CDR3 is TGTGCCAGCAGTAAACTGAATGCCATATATTTT.

The genes are TRBV18 and TRBJ2-5; a possible D gene is TRBD1 (5 bases). Deletions cut 6 bases from V and 3 bases from J, with 11 bases between. This CDR3 is 13 amino acids long. Germline lookup yields CDR1 KGHSH and CDR2 LQKENI. CDR3 in DNA: TGTGCCAGCTCCCTGGGGCTAGAAGAGACCCAGTACTTC. Translating gives CASSLGLEETQYF.

V gene TRBV10-1 combines with J gene TRBJ2-7; the match to TRBD2 covers 9 bases. With V trimmed by 6 bases and J by 0 bases, 6 bases remained unmatched. This CDR3 has 15 residues. Germline V gene lookup returns CDR1 WNHNN and CDR2 SYGVQD (reference sequence). CDR3 in DNA: TGCGCCAGCAGCGCTAGCGGGGCAAACTCCTACGAGCAGTACTTC. This encodes CASSASGANSYEQYF.